Below, 15 T cell receptor beta chains from the same sample are listed, as sequenced in a study of shared clonotypes between healthy human individuals. Assay: immunoSEQ multiplex PCR; the TCRdb copy retains only in-frame clones and omits some. Of over 950,000 clones listed, 60% to 80% are singletons. Material: memory CD4+ T cells from PBMCs. Described subset: CD45RA-negative fraction. Receptor source: a young man in good health. Some clones in this sample may be carry-over from other donors' samples.

The genes are TRBV30 and TRBJ2-7; unclear D gene. Trimming pared 5 bases from V and 9 bases from J, leaving 20 bases between. CDR3 size: 13 residues. Germline CDR1 GTSNPN, CDR2 SVGIG (reference sequence). The CDR3 sequence is CAWAPSASSAQYF. The CDR3, as DNA: TGTGCCTGGGCTCCCTCGGCCTCTTCAGCGCAGTACTTC.

V usage is TRBV21-1 and J usage is TRBJ2-1; TRBD2 is the table's D call and was not checked against the DNA. TRBV21-1 has pseudogene status. This CDR3 is built from 15 residues. CDR3 nucleotides: TGTGCCAGCAGCATCCCTAACCAGCGGTACAATGAGCAGTTCTTC. Translated: CASSIPNQRYNEQFF.

This chain links TRBV7-9 with TRBJ1-2; 11 bases align to TRBD1. This CDR3 contains 18 residues. Germline CDR1 and CDR2: SEHNR and FQNEAQ (reference sequence). J lost 3 bases, V lost 3 bases, and 12 bases had no gene match. As DNA, the CDR3 is TGTGCCAGCAGCTTTCGGACAGGGGGCGTTGGAATAGACTATGGCTACACCTTC. This encodes CASSFRTGGVGIDYGYTF.

Notes on this clone: This likely reflects a read error, since a far larger clone is one base away. The same CDR3 arises from other DNA sequences in this sample as well. The J gene is TRBJ2-5, the V gene TRBV7-3; D ambiguous. Trimming cost V 3 bases and J 4 bases, with 3 bases left between them. The germline V gene encodes CDR1 SGHTA and CDR2 FQGTGA. The CDR3 covers 11 residues. The CDR3: CASSFSETQYF. DNA of the CDR3: TGTGCCAGCAGCTTTTCAGAGACCCAGTACTTC. The full variable domain, with the rest looked up from reference TRBV7-3 and TRBJ2-5, is GAGVSQTPSNKVTEKGKYVELRCDPISGHTALYWYRQSLGQGPEFLIYFQGTGAADDSGLPNDRFFAVRPEGSVSTLKIQRTERGDSAVYLCASSFSETQYFGPGTRLLVL.

This clone turned up a few times. This chain joins TRBV4-3 and TRBJ2-1, with 13 bases that match TRBD2. Unmatched junction bases numbered 4, after V lost 8 bases and J lost 6 bases. The CDR3 loop spans 14 amino acids. CDR1 is LGHNA, CDR2 YSLEER, per germline. This chain's CDR3 is CASGLAGVRNEQFF. The CDR3 DNA is TGCGCCAGCGGACTAGCGGGAGTTCGCAATGAGCAGTTCTTC.

The genes are TRBV4-1 and TRBJ1-5; TRBD1 aligns across 9 bases. Germline lookup yields CDR1 MGHRA and CDR2 YSYEKL. CDR3 length: 15 residues. The V segment lost 1 base and the J segment 3 bases; nucleotides outside the gene matches: 1. The CDR3 spells CASSQGDRVNQPQHF. The DNA of the CDR3 is TGCGCCAGCAGCCAAGGGGACAGGGTCAATCAGCCCCAGCATTTT.

The rearrangement links TRBV15 to TRBJ2-7; 7 nucleotides agree with TRBD2. CDR3 length equals 18 residues. Germline trimming cut 0 bases from V and 2 bases from J; bases unmatched to any gene: 13. Per the germline V gene, CDR1 is LNHNV and CDR2 is YYDKDF (reference sequence). The CDR3 loop is CATSREVLGEGPTYEQYF. CDR3 sequence (DNA): TGTGCCACCAGCAGAGAGGTTTTGGGGGAGGGACCGACCTACGAGCAGTACTTC.

This chain links TRBV6-1 with TRBJ2-5; 10 bases are shared with TRBD2. Trimming at V came to 4 bases and at J to 3 bases, leaving 5 bases not matched to a gene. Germline V gene lookup returns CDR1 MNHNS and CDR2 SASEGT. The CDR3 sequence is 15 residues long. The CDR3 coding sequence is TGTGCCAGCAGTGCAGCGGGAGGGCCTAAAGAGACCCAGTACTTC. Protein: CASSAAGGPKETQYF.

The chain combines TRBV6-5 with TRBJ1-5; 7 bases fit TRBD1. Germline-derived CDR1 and CDR2 are MNHEY and SVGAGI. Trimming removed 5 bases from V and 2 bases from J; junction bases left unmatched: 3. This CDR3 has 14 residues. The CDR3 nucleotides are TGTGCCAGCAGTCGTGACAGGGGCAATCAGCCCCAGCATTTT. This codes for CASSRDRGNQPQHF.

The gene calls are TRBV6-6 and TRBJ1-4; D is unresolved. The germline V gene encodes CDR1 MNHNY and CDR2 SVGAGI (reference sequence). V gave up 6 bases and J gave up 8 bases, with 16 bases separating them. CDR3 size: 14 residues. CDR3: CASSDPEWSEKLFF. CDR3 in DNA: TGTGCCAGCAGCGACCCAGAATGGAGCGAAAAACTGTTTTTT.

This clone is a singleton in its sample. The chain employs TRBV28 and TRBJ2-5; maybe TRBD2 (5 bases). Trimming took off 5 bases at V and 3 bases at J, with 19 bases between the two ends. The germline V gene has CDR1 MDHEN and CDR2 SYDVKM. CDR3 size: 16 residues. CDR3 coding DNA: TGTGCCAGCAGTCGCCCCCCCGGACTGCAGAAAGAGACCCAGTACTTC. Its protein product is CASSRPPGLQKETQYF.

This clone was observed once. The chain carries TRBV30 and TRBJ1-5, with 7 nucleotides matching TRBD1. Per germline, CDR1 GTSNPN and CDR2 SVGIG (reference sequence). Trimming removed 0 bases from V and 6 bases from J; junction bases left unmatched: 8. The CDR3 covers 15 residues. In DNA, the CDR3 is TGTGCCTGGAGTGTTAGACAGGGAGGCACTCAGCCCCAGCATTTT. This translates into CAWSVRQGGTQPQHF. The variable domain in full, completed from reference TRBV30 and TRBJ1-5, reads SQTIHQWPATLVQPVGSPLSLECTVEGTSNPNLYWYRQAAGRGLQLLFYSVGIGQISSEVPQNLSASRPQDRQFILSSKKLLLSDSGFYLCAWSVRQGGTQPQHFGDGTRLSIL.

This chain connects TRBV2 to TRBJ2-1; tentatively, D is TRBD1 (6 bases). Germline V lookup: CDR1 SNHLY, CDR2 FYNNEI. The CDR3 runs to 13 residues. Trimming shortened V by 8 bases and J by 5 bases, and 13 bases separated the two germline ends. DNA of the CDR3: TGTGCCAGCGTACAGGGACCCAACAATGAGCAGTTCTTC. This sequence encodes CASVQGPNNEQFF.

The chain combines TRBV27 with TRBJ2-5, with 10 bases that match TRBD1. The CDR3 length is 15 residues. With V trimmed by 5 bases and J by 5 bases, 8 bases remained unmatched. The germline CDR1 and CDR2 sequences are MNHEY and SMNVEV (reference sequence). As DNA, the CDR3 is TGTGCCAGCAGTCCCGGACAGGGGGTGGGCGAGACCCAGTACTTC. This encodes CASSPGQGVGETQYF.

This clone was observed many times. The chain recombines TRBV28 with TRBJ2-7; 13 bases are a match to TRBD2. The V segment lost 3 bases and the J segment 3 bases; nucleotides outside the gene matches: 11. The CDR3 is made up of 18 amino acids. Germline CDR1 is MDHEN and CDR2 is SYDVKM. The CDR3 sequence is CASSFPGLAGRGDYEQYF. CDR3 coding DNA: TGTGCCAGCAGTTTTCCGGGACTAGCGGGGAGAGGCGACTACGAGCAGTACTTC.